The 28 T cell receptor beta chains reported below all come from one sample, sequenced in a study of tissue T cells after allogeneic stem cell transplantation. The data were produced by immunoSEQ multiplex PCR, yet TCRdb's version contains in-frame clones alone and is incomplete. The repertoire holds about 9,500 clones, with roughly half as singletons. The time point denotes: mouse harvest day 7 after allogeneic transplant. The graft held 10^6 splenic CD5+ T cells and 10^7 T-cell-depleted bone marrow cells. Input material: gut tissue. The receptors shown here come from a female BALB/c mouse given C57BL/6 T cells with graft-versus-host disease after an allogeneic hematopoietic cell transplant.

For this clone: Germline and genes: mouse. The read terminates 1 residue ahead of where the CDR3 ends, so the germline J gene completes it. The rearrangement links TRBV26 to TRBJ2-2; possible D gene TRBD1, 6 bases. Between the trimmed V and J ends, which lost 4 bases and 0 bases, there was a span of 6 bases. In germline, CDR1 is KGHPV, CDR2 FQNQEV (reference sequence). The CDR3 is 14 amino acids. The CDR3 region is CASSQGANTGQLYF. Partial CDR3 DNA: TGTGCCAGCAGTCAGGGGGCAAACACCGGGCAGCTCTAC.

About this clone: Genes here carry mouse names. The observed sequence ends 1 residue before the CDR3 terminus, with the missing tail filled in from the germline J gene. The chain combines TRBV23 with TRBJ2-4; the D segment call TRBD2 is taken from the table without a DNA check. The CDR3 covers 16 residues. Germline-derived CDR1 and CDR2 are KGHTA and FQNQQP. CDR3 loop: CSSSQWTGGSQNTLYF. The sequenced part of the CDR3 DNA is TGCTCCAGCAGTCAATGGACTGGGGGAAGTCAAAACACCTTGTAC.

In this sample, this clone is medium-sized. Any gene name here is a mouse gene name. The read is 1 residue too short to cover the CDR3 end, so that end is filled in from the germline J gene. The chain joins TRBV26 to TRBJ2-7; 11 bases match TRBD2. Germline V CDR1 and CDR2: KGHPV, FQNQEV (reference sequence). CDR3 length: 15 residues. V lost 4 bases to trimming and J lost 0 bases; unmatched junction nucleotides: 2. The CDR3: CASSRLGGYSYEQYF. The DNA read from the CDR3 is TGTGCCAGCAGTCGACTGGGGGGGTACTCCTATGAACAGTAC. Full variable domain (remainder filled in from reference TRBV26 and TRBJ2-7): NSKVIQTPRYLVKGQGQKAKMRCIPEKGHPVVFWYQQNKNNEFKFLINFQNQEVLQQIDMTEKRFSAECPSNSPCSLEIQSSEAGDSALYLCASSRLGGYSYEQYFGPGTRLTVL.

This clone was observed a few times. Gene names are mouse gene names. The read ends 1 residue early relative to the CDR3; the germline J gene fills the gap. The chain combines TRBV12-1 with TRBJ2-5, with D possibly being TRBD1 (6 bases). The CDR3 has 14 amino acids. The V end was cut by 0 bases, the J end by 2 bases, with 8 bases between. The germline V gene encodes CDR1 SGHSN and CDR2 HYEKVE. CDR3 region: CASSLRDIQDTQYF. CDR3 DNA (partial): TGTGCCAGCTCTCTCCGGGACATCCAAGACACCCAGTAC.

With respect to this clone: Gene names refer to mouse genes. From the germline J gene comes the end of the CDR3, since the read stops 1 residue before it. The chain combines TRBV20 with TRBJ2-1; D remains unclear. The CDR3 covers 11 residues. V was trimmed by 1 base and J by 13 bases, leaving 11 bases between them. The V gene's germline CDR1 is GFQATS and CDR2 STVNSAI. The CDR3 spells CGARVRGIQFF. The part of the CDR3 DNA that was read is TGTGGTGCTAGGGTTCGGGGTATACAGTTC.

By share of the sample, this clone is medium-sized (0.01 to 0.1%). Gene names refer to mouse genes. The CDR3 end is not reached by the read, which stops 1 residue before it; the germline J gene fills it in. The chain employs TRBV3 and TRBJ2-1; 9 nucleotides align to TRBD1. This CDR3 is 13 amino acids long. CDR1 is SNHLY and CDR2 is FYNGKV in the germline V gene (reference sequence). V trimming: 5 bases; J trimming: 7 bases; junction bases outside the gene matches: 3. The CDR3 reads CASSRQGGAEQFF. The CDR3 DNA, read in part, is TGTGCCAGCAGCCGACAGGGGGGAGCTGAGCAGTTC.

In regard to this clone: Mouse gene names apply. The CDR3 end lies 1 residue beyond the end of the read and is filled in from the germline J gene. The chain combines TRBV3 with TRBJ1-1; D may be TRBD1 (6 bases). Germline loops: CDR1 SNHLY, CDR2 FYNGKV (reference sequence). The V end lost 3 bases, the J end lost 3 bases, and 14 bases lay between the germline ends. This CDR3 comprises 15 residues. Incomplete CDR3 DNA: TGTGCCAGCAGCTTTATGGGGGCGCCGGACACAGAAGTCTTC. As protein: CASSFMGAPDTEVF. The entire CDR3 is CASSFMGAPDTEVFF.

In the case of this clone: The genes and germline here are from mouse. The read terminates 1 residue ahead of where the CDR3 ends, so the germline J gene completes it. The genes are TRBV26 and TRBJ2-2, with D maybe TRBD1 (6 bases). Trimming stripped 3 bases from V and 4 bases from J, with 9 bases between. There are 14 residues in the CDR3. CDR1 and CDR2 from the germline V gene are KGHPV and FQNQEV (reference sequence). This CDR3 reads CASSLQGRTGQLYF. CDR3 DNA, as far as it was read: TGTGCCAGCAGTCTTCAGGGGCGCACCGGGCAGCTCTAC.

In the case of this clone: Gene names and germline match the mouse. The read falls 1 residue short of the CDR3 end, and the missing part is taken from the germline J gene. The rearrangement joins TRBV3 to TRBJ1-2; D is unresolved. Looked up from germline, CDR1 is SNHLY and CDR2 is FYNGKV (reference sequence). Trimming shortened V by 5 bases and J by 3 bases, and 7 bases separated the two germline ends. The CDR3 has 12 amino acids. The DNA read from the CDR3 is TGTGCCAGCAGCCCGCAGTACTCCGACTACACC. Its translation is CASSPQYSDYT. The whole CDR3 is CASSPQYSDYTF.

To note about this clone: Genes and germline come from the mouse. The observed sequence ends 1 residue before the CDR3 terminus, with the missing tail filled in from the germline J gene. The chain uses TRBV2 and TRBJ2-5; TRBD2 matches at 11 bases. V dropped 3 bases and J dropped 6; count of bases not matched to a gene: 5. Germline V lookup: CDR1 LGHNA, CDR2 YSYQKL. This CDR3 contains 15 residues. The sequenced CDR3 bases are TGTGCCAGCAGCCACCAGACTGGGGGGGTGGACACCCAGTAC. This translates into CASSHQTGGVDTQY. The full-length CDR3 reads as CASSHQTGGVDTQYF. The complete variable domain, with remaining parts taken from reference TRBV2 and TRBJ2-5, reads DPKIIQKPKYLVAVTGSEKILICEQYLGHNAMYWYRQSAKKPLEFMFSYSYQKLMDNQTASSRFQPQSSKKNHLDLQITALKPDDSATYFCASSHQTGGVDTQYFGPGTRLLVL.

This clone rates as medium-sized. Mouse gene names apply. The read ends 1 residue shy of where the CDR3 ends; the end is completed using the germline J gene. The chain joins TRBV1 to TRBJ2-2; D remains ambiguous. Trimming cost V 0 bases and J 4 bases, with 6 bases left between them. CDR3 length: 14 amino acids. The V gene's germline CDR1 is NSQYPW and CDR2 LRSPGD (reference sequence). The CDR3 sequence is CTCSADDGTGQLYF. The CDR3 bases that were read are TGCACCTGCAGTGCAGATGACGGCACCGGGCAGCTCTAC. Combining the CDR3 with reference TRBV1 and TRBJ2-2 gives the whole variable domain VTLLEQNPRWRLVPRGQAVNLRCILKNSQYPWMSWYQQDLQKQLQWLFTLRSPGDKEVKSLPGADYLATRVTDTELRLQVANMSQGRTLYCTCSADDGTGQLYFGEGSKLTVL.

This clone has only a few counts. The gene names here belong to mouse. Read coverage stops 1 residue before the CDR3 terminus; the germline J gene supplies the remainder. The chain carries TRBV26 and TRBJ2-7; 9 positions match TRBD2. V lost 2 bases and J lost 4; bases outside the gene matches: 3. This CDR3 is built from 14 residues. Germline CDR1 is KGHPV and CDR2 is FQNQEV (reference sequence). This chain's CDR3 is CASSLHWGDYEQYF. CDR3 bases read: TGTGCCAGCAGTCTGCACTGGGGGGATTATGAACAGTAC.

This clone was counted a few times. Germline and genes: mouse. The read ends 1 residue before the CDR3 terminus; that terminus is restored from the germline J gene. The chain has TRBV26 and TRBJ1-3; no clear D. CDR3 length equals 13 residues. The germline CDR1 and CDR2 sequences are KGHPV and FQNQEV (reference sequence). Trimming cost V 3 bases and J 0 bases, with 3 bases left between them. The DNA read from the CDR3 is TGTGCCAGCAGTCTCATTTCTGGAAATACGCTCTAT. This gives the protein CASSLISGNTLY. The full CDR3 sequence reads CASSLISGNTLYF.

As concerns this clone: The genes and germline here are from mouse. The CDR3 end falls 1 residue outside the read, so it is completed with the germline J gene. The chain links TRBV3 to TRBJ1-2, with 11 nucleotides matching TRBD1. V lost 1 base and J lost 4; bases outside the gene matches: 2. Germline V lookup: CDR1 SNHLY, CDR2 FYNGKV (reference sequence). CDR3 length: 15 residues. The sequenced part of the CDR3 DNA is TGTGCCAGCAGCTTAGGTGGGACAGGGGGCTCCGACTACACC. It translates to CASSLGGTGGSDYT. The entire CDR3 sequence reads CASSLGGTGGSDYTF.

Worth noting for this clone: Genes and germline come from the mouse. The part of the CDR3 DNA that was read is TGTGCCAGCTCCCCGGGATGGGATGAACAGTAC. It yields the protein CASSPGWDEQY. The entire CDR3 is CASSPGWDEQYF. The chain links TRBV12-1 to TRBJ2-7; no clear D gene. Read sequence stops 1 residue before the CDR3 end, and the germline J gene provides the missing end. The CDR3 covers 12 residues. Deletions cut 4 bases from V and 5 bases from J, with 11 bases between. CDR1 SGHSN and CDR2 HYEKVE come from the germline V gene.

Only one count was recorded for this clone. This clone may be a read error of a much larger clone one base away. Germline and genes here are mouse. Read coverage stops 1 residue before the CDR3 terminus; the germline J gene supplies the remainder. The chain uses TRBV15 and TRBJ1-3; D is perhaps TRBD1 (5 bases). The CDR3 runs to 14 residues. Trimming removed 6 bases at V and 0 bases at J, with 9 bases between. Germline lookup yields CDR1 SGHND and CDR2 FRSKSL. The sequenced CDR3 bases are TGTGCCAGCAGCCCCGACAGTTCTGGAAATACGCTCTAT. Protein: CASSPDSSGNTLY. The complete CDR3 reads CASSPDSSGNTLYF.

On this clone: Each gene name is a mouse one. The sequenced CDR3 bases are TGTGCTAGCAGTTCCGGGACAGGGGATGCTGAGCAGTTC. The encoded protein is CASSSGTGDAEQF. The CDR3, in full, reads CASSSGTGDAEQFF. The V and J genes are TRBV29 and TRBJ2-1; 10 bases match TRBD1. The read finishes 1 residue shy of the CDR3 end, and the germline J gene is used to complete it. V lost 4 bases, J lost 5 bases, and 2 bases stayed unmatched. The germline V gene has CDR1 MSHET and CDR2 SYDVDS. This CDR3 is 14 amino acids long.

Judged by abundance, this clone is large (0.1 to 1%). Gene names are the mouse ones. The CDR3 sequence is CASGDGQTNSDYTF. The CDR3 bases that were read are TGTGCCAGCGGTGATGGACAGACAAACTCCGACTACACC. The gene calls are TRBV13-2 and TRBJ1-2; D is perhaps TRBD1 (5 bases). From the germline J gene comes the end of the CDR3, since the read stops 1 residue before it. The germline CDR1 and CDR2 sequences are NNHNN and SYGAGS (reference sequence). Trimming took off 0 bases at V and 0 bases at J, with 6 bases between the two ends. This CDR3 has 14 amino acids.

Details on this clone: Gene and germline names: mouse. The read falls 1 residue short of the CDR3 end, and the missing part is taken from the germline J gene. V is TRBV5 and J is TRBJ2-7; TRBD2 agrees at 9 bases. J was trimmed by 1 base and V by 4 bases; bases with no gene match: 2. The length of the CDR3 is 14 residues. CDR1 and CDR2 from the germline V gene are LGHNA and YNLKQL (reference sequence). Incomplete CDR3 DNA: TGTGCCAGCAGCCCGACTGGGGGATCCTATGAACAGTAC. Translated: CASSPTGGSYEQY. The CDR3 in full is CASSPTGGSYEQYF.

To note about this clone: Gene names are the mouse ones. The read terminates 1 residue before the CDR3 end, so the remaining end is supplied by the germline J gene. This chain joins TRBV13-1 and TRBJ2-7; 10 bases are shared with TRBD2. This CDR3 contains 14 residues. The J segment lost 3 bases and the V segment lost 3 bases, leaving 3 bases of the junction unmatched. Per germline, CDR1 NSHNY and CDR2 SYGAGN. CDR3 bases read: TGTGCCAGCAGTGTCGGGACTGGGGTCTATGAACAGTAC. Translated: CASSVGTGVYEQY. The entire CDR3 sequence reads CASSVGTGVYEQYF.

With respect to this clone: Gene names are the mouse ones. The CDR3 end is not reached by the read, which stops 1 residue before it; the germline J gene fills it in. The genes are TRBV2 and TRBJ2-5; D may be TRBD2 (7 bases). Trimming removed 1 base at V and 6 bases at J, with 11 bases between. The CDR3 is 14 residues long. Looked up from germline, CDR1 is LGHNA and CDR2 is YSYQKL. The chain's CDR3 is CASSQGGARDTQYF. Incomplete CDR3 DNA: TGTGCCAGCAGCCAAGGGGGGGCGCGGGACACCCAGTAC. The variable domain in full, completed from reference TRBV2 and TRBJ2-5, reads DPKIIQKPKYLVAVTGSEKILICEQYLGHNAMYWYRQSAKKPLEFMFSYSYQKLMDNQTASSRFQPQSSKKNHLDLQITALKPDDSATYFCASSQGGARDTQYFGPGTRLLVL.

In regard to this clone: All gene names here are mouse names. The read falls 1 residue short of the CDR3 end, and the missing part is taken from the germline J gene. The chain uses TRBV13-1 and TRBJ1-4; D may be TRBD1 (5 bases). Germline V gene data show CDR1 as NSHNY and CDR2 as SYGAGN. V was cut by 3 bases and J by 6 bases, with 12 bases left in between. CDR3 length: 14 residues. Partial CDR3 DNA: TGTGCCAGCAGTGTGGGGGGAGGAGACGAAAGATTATTT. It is translated as CASSVGGGDERLF. Given in full, the CDR3 is CASSVGGGDERLFF.

This clone is classed as large. Gene labels here are mouse ones. The missing CDR3 end, 1 residue past where the read stops, is filled in from the germline J gene. The chain combines TRBV26 with TRBJ2-7; D perhaps matches TRBD1 (7 bases). The V gene lost 3 bases and the J gene lost 7 bases, with 13 bases spanning the gap. Germline loops: CDR1 KGHPV, CDR2 FQNQEV (reference sequence). This CDR3 is 13 amino acids long. The DNA read from the CDR3 is TGTGCCAGCAGTCTAGAGGGGGCTGGGGAACAGTAC. Amino acids: CASSLEGAGEQY. Given in full, the CDR3 is CASSLEGAGEQYF.

This clone has just a few counts. Germline and genes: mouse. The CDR3 end lies 1 residue beyond the end of the read and is filled in from the germline J gene. V is TRBV23 and J is TRBJ2-7; the tabulated D call, TRBD2, remains unverified against the DNA. The CDR3 has 14 amino acids. Germline-derived CDR1 and CDR2 are KGHTA and FQNQQP. The CDR3 sequence: CSSSQRLGPEEQYF. The CDR3 DNA, read in part, is TGCTCCAGCAGTCAACGACTGGGGCCCGAGGAACAGTAC.

Turning to this clone: The gene names here belong to mouse. Read data end 1 residue before the CDR3 end; the end is taken from the germline J gene. The chain combines TRBV31 with TRBJ1-3, with D unresolved. Germline values: CDR1 GKSSPN, CDR2 SITVG. With 0 bases removed from V and 0 bases from J, the gap between germline ends came to 9 bases. The CDR3 loop spans 15 amino acids. Incomplete CDR3 DNA: TGTGCCTGGAGTCTAAGGTGGTATTCTGGAAATACGCTCTAT. Its protein is CAWSLRWYSGNTLY. The entire CDR3 protein reads CAWSLRWYSGNTLYF.

On this clone: Mouse names are used for the genes. The read falls 1 residue short of the CDR3 end, and the missing part is taken from the germline J gene. The chain carries TRBV1 and TRBJ2-4; 9 nucleotides align to TRBD1. CDR1 NSQYPW and CDR2 LRSPGD come from the germline V gene (reference sequence). The CDR3 contains 15 residues. The V gene end was trimmed by 1 base and the J gene end by 3 bases; junction bases not matched to a gene: 2. Partial CDR3 DNA: TGCACCTGCAGTGCAGGACAGGGGGGACAAAACACCTTGTAC. Protein sequence: CTCSAGQGGQNTLY. The full CDR3 protein is CTCSAGQGGQNTLYF.

To note about this clone: Any gene name here is a mouse gene name. The CDR3 goes on 1 residue after the read ends, and that part is filled in from the germline J gene. The same CDR3 can be traced to other DNA sequences in this sample. This chain uses TRBV3 with TRBJ2-2; D gene unclear. Germline V gene data show CDR1 as SNHLY and CDR2 as FYNGKV (reference sequence). V was trimmed by 3 bases and J by 4 bases, leaving 3 bases between them. This CDR3 region has 12 residues. The CDR3 protein is CASSFGTGQLYF. The sequenced CDR3 bases are TGTGCCAGCAGCTTCGGCACCGGGCAGCTCTAC.

Notes on this clone: Genes and germline come from the mouse. The read falls 1 residue short of the CDR3 end, and the missing part is taken from the germline J gene. The chain joins TRBV26 to TRBJ1-3; no clear D. Germline CDR1 is KGHPV and CDR2 is FQNQEV (reference sequence). This CDR3 region has 13 residues. V lost 3 bases and J 3 bases, leaving 6 bases between the germline ends. The CDR3: CASSLWGGNTLYF. The DNA read from the CDR3 is TGTGCCAGCAGTCTCTGGGGTGGAAATACGCTCTAT. The full variable domain, its missing parts supplied by reference TRBV26 and TRBJ1-3, is NSKVIQTPRYLVKGQGQKAKMRCIPEKGHPVVFWYQQNKNNEFKFLINFQNQEVLQQIDMTEKRFSAECPSNSPCSLEIQSSEAGDSALYLCASSLWGGNTLYFGEGSRLIVV.